This TCR beta chain was sequenced in a study of Tregs in tolerant kidney transplant recipients. Study outcomes and limitations: Validation in larger populations is needed because few patients were studied. Tregs expanded with activated donor B cells seemed most donor-specific. No direct test of biological reproducibility was done here.

In regard to this clone: Its target is unknown.

V shed 2 bases and J shed 2 bases, with 18 bases lying between them. The V gene's germline CDR1 is SGHRS and CDR2 YFSETQ. This CDR3 spans 17 amino acids. The data were produced by immunoSEQ multiplex PCR, yet TCRdb's version contains in-frame clones alone and is incomplete. Among 90,000 or so clones listed, under 95% were seen once. Recipients received nonmyeloablative bone marrow transplants from related graft donors, with transient mixed chimerism. Thawed PBMCs were FACS-sorted into unstimulated CD4+CD25+CD127- regulatory T cells, CD4+CD25- non-regulatory cells, CD4 and CD8 cells. The source was CD4+ T cells from blood (PBMCs), collected 12 months after the transplant. The chain recombines TRBV5-1 with TRBJ2-3; tentative D call: TRBD2 (6 bases). The sequence came from a human patient who received a combined kidney and bone marrow transplant. The graft donor may be the source of some T cells. For the CDR3, the DNA is TGCGCCAGCAGCTTCTTTAATACCGGGACTCCCACAGATACGCAGTATTTT. Translation gives CASSFFNTGTPTDTQYF.